The T cell receptor (beta chain) under discussion was sequenced for a study of blood T cell repertoires in COVID-19 (dated by TCRdb to about 2020). Describing the broader study: The collaborator samples originated in the United States, Italy and Spain and spanned the acute and convalescent phases of COVID-19. The material from the prospective study consisted of cDNA or gDNA derived from T cells, B-cell-depleted T cells, or PBMCs. A de-identified subject ID, COVID-19 status, age in years and sex were almost always included in the sample metadata. Samples were obtained from the ongoing ImmuneRACE study (first 160 participants) and from roughly 1,300 subjects provided by 6 global collaborators. Where available, HLA class I and class II types were obtained from metadata supplied by the sample provider rather than from assay-based typing. The repertoires were released in a freely available public database intended as a resource for research on the immune response to SARS-CoV-2. Deeply sampled blood TCRbeta repertoires from subjects exposed to, actively infected with, or recovered from COVID-19 were included in the dataset.

General findings and caveats noted by the study authors: The quantity of clinical and demographic metadata differed by source and by participant and was supplied without curation.

The immunoSEQ Assay, a bias-controlled multiplex PCR, was used to amplify TCRbeta CDR3 regions from genomic DNA. In the paper's pipeline: The number of nucleated cells in each sample was estimated by amplification of reference gene primers within the assay. To quantify the absolute abundance of each unique TCRbeta CDR3 rearrangement, sequence reads were collapsed and filtered. Productive Simpson clonality was computed per sample as the square root of Simpson's diversity index over productive rearrangements. Sourced from immuneACCESS, this table was stored by TCRdb with only in-frame sequences that have V and J called. A share of the clones is absent; for the studies checked, an unresolved V gene accounts for under half, and the remainder has no known explanation. The DNA was the basis for D and trimming; V, J and clone size are from that table. The sample table lists hundreds of thousands of clones, around nine tenths of them with a count of one. Less than 0.75% of the sample is in the top ten clones.

As encoded in the germline V gene, CDR1 is MNHEY while CDR2 is SVGAGI. Inclusive of the bounding cysteine and phenylalanine, the CDR3 is 15 residues long. Of all the DNA, just the CDR3 is kept, 45 bases in frame from base 1. V and J lose 0 bases and 5 bases, and a span of 13 bases separates them. The collaborating institutions used their own protocols to collect whole blood in K2EDTA tubes. For TCRbeta analysis, collaborators shipped samples in one of three forms: frozen whole blood, isolated PBMCs, or DNA extracted from either of those sample types. On this clone itself: There is no known antigen for this receptor. Base quality data are lacking; no much larger clone is found one base away.

Specimen: peripheral blood. The chain is encoded by TRBV6-5 joined to TRBJ1-1; the D gene is perhaps TRBD1, from 5 matching bases. This receptor was obtained from a man in his forties with acute or convalescent COVID-19. The CDR3 amino acid sequence is: CASSYSFRDRTEAFF. In nucleotides, the sequence is TGTGCCAGCAGTTACTCCTTCAGGGATAGGACTGAAGCTTTCTTT.